The next 18 T cell receptor beta chains were all read from a single sample in a study of cytomegalovirus exposure and HLA in healthy donors. TCRdb's table, derived via immunoSEQ multiplex PCR, lists solely in-frame clones and lacks some. Seen here are about 21,000 clones, 95% to 97% observed once, and the top ten hold 8% to 10%. Source material: PBMCs. The source of these receptors is a man aged 30 to 39 in good health and CMV-seropositive.

The table lists this clone with a count of one. This chain links TRBV19 with TRBJ2-7; 8 nucleotides match TRBD1. Germline V gene lookup returns CDR1 LNHDA and CDR2 SQIVND (reference sequence). The CDR3 spans 17 residues. J lost 0 bases, V lost 1 base, and 8 bases had no gene match. The CDR3 loop reads CASSIVATGVFSYEQYF. DNA of the CDR3: TGTGCCAGTAGTATAGTGGCGACAGGGGTCTTCTCCTACGAGCAGTACTTC.

This rearrangement joins TRBV19 to TRBJ2-2; D is undetermined. The CDR3 totals 14 residues. With 3 bases removed from V and 3 bases from J, the gap between germline ends came to 8 bases. Germline V gives CDR1 LNHDA, CDR2 SQIVND (reference sequence). The chain's CDR3 is CASSIVRDTGELFF. CDR3 DNA: TGTGCCAGTAGTATCGTTCGGGACACCGGGGAGCTGTTTTTT.

The chain joins TRBV7-2 to TRBJ2-2; 13 bases match TRBD2. With V trimmed by 3 bases and J by 5 bases, 3 bases remained unmatched. Germline CDR1 and CDR2: SGHTA and FQGNSA. The CDR3 runs 16 residues. The CDR3 DNA reads TGTGCCAGCAGCTTGACTAGCGGGAGGAGGACCGGGGAGCTGTTTTTT. The encoded protein is CASSLTSGRRTGELFF.

CDR3 protein: CSVEDRGGGYTF. The DNA for the CDR3 is TGCAGCGTTGAAGATCGGGGGGGAGGCTACACCTTC. This chain joins TRBV29-1 and TRBJ1-2, with a possible D match to TRBD1 (5 bases). V lost 0 bases and J lost 8, with 10 bases in between. The CDR3 spans 12 residues. Germline loops: CDR1 SQVTM, CDR2 ANQGSEA.

The rearrangement joins TRBV7-2 to TRBJ1-5; D not resolved. Germline CDR1 reads SGHTA; CDR2 reads FQGNSA. The CDR3 is 15 amino acids. V was cut by 1 base and J by 0 bases, with 7 bases left in between. The CDR3 nucleotides are TGTGCCAGCAGCTTAGGAGGATATAGCAATCAGCCCCAGCATTTT. Translation: CASSLGGYSNQPQHF.

This clone was detected once. For the CDR3, the DNA is TGTGCCAGCAGGGGGACAGGGACTAACACTGAAGCTTTCTTT. It specifies CASRGTGTNTEAFF. The V gene is TRBV6-5, the J gene TRBJ1-1, with TRBD1 matching over 9 bases. Germline V gene lookup returns CDR1 MNHEY and CDR2 SVGAGI. CDR3 length: 14 amino acids. Trimming removed 6 bases from V and 2 bases from J; junction bases left unmatched: 4.

The gene calls are TRBV6-1 and TRBJ2-3; tentative D call: TRBD1 (6 bases). Germline values: CDR1 MNHNS, CDR2 SASEGT. Trimming left V 5 bases short and J 1 base short, with 10 bases between. The CDR3 covers 14 residues. CDR3 in amino acids: CASSLQGGTDTQYF. The CDR3 nucleotides are TGTGCCAGCAGTCTACAGGGTGGCACAGATACGCAGTATTTT.

CDR3 nucleotide sequence: TGCGCCAGCAGCCAAGCTGGGGGGGAGGGGAATACGCAGTATTTT. Translated, it gives CASSQAGGEGNTQYF. This chain links TRBV4-3 with TRBJ2-3, with 7 positions matching TRBD2. Trimming took 1 base from V and 7 from J; bases not matched to a gene: 8. The V gene's germline CDR1 is LGHNA and CDR2 YSLEER. The CDR3 sequence is 15 residues long.

The rearrangement links TRBV7-8 to TRBJ2-3; 8 nucleotides match TRBD2. The CDR3 has 17 residues. Germline CDR1 SGHVS, CDR2 FQNEAQ. The V segment lost 5 bases and the J segment 6 bases; nucleotides outside the gene matches: 16. CDR3 sequence reads: CASSPRLARLRGDTQYF. The CDR3 DNA is TGTGCCAGCAGCCCCCGACTAGCGAGGTTGAGGGGTGATACGCAGTATTTT.

This clone was counted a single time. The gene calls are TRBV7-2 and TRBJ2-7, with TRBD1 matching over 7 bases. Germline trimming cut 6 bases from V and 2 bases from J; bases unmatched to any gene: 4. The CDR3 totals 13 residues. The germline CDR1 and CDR2 sequences are SGHTA and FQGNSA. The CDR3 DNA follows: TGTGCCAGCAGTTATGGACAGGCCTACGAGCAGTACTTC. This codes for CASSYGQAYEQYF.

This chain connects TRBV13 to TRBJ2-2, with D possibly TRBD2 on 5 matching bases. Trimming stripped 1 base from V and 2 bases from J, with 8 bases between. Germline V lookup: CDR1 PRHDT, CDR2 FYEKMQ (reference sequence). The CDR3 is 15 residues long. The CDR3 is CASSLAGLNTGELFF. CDR3 sequence (DNA): TGTGCCAGCAGCTTAGCGGGATTAAACACCGGGGAGCTGTTTTTT.

The V and J genes are TRBV5-1 and TRBJ2-7; 7 bases fit TRBD2. Germline lookup yields CDR1 SGHRS and CDR2 YFSETQ. The CDR3 is made up of 17 amino acids. V trimming: 0 bases; J trimming: 4 bases; junction bases outside the gene matches: 13. The CDR3 sequence: CASSLASGTLRGYEQYF. Written as DNA, the CDR3 is TGCGCCAGCAGCTTGGCTAGCGGTACCCTCCGCGGGTACGAGCAGTACTTC.

Here the CDR3 DNA reads TGTGCCATCAGCACGGACAGGGCAAGCAATCAGCCCCAGCATTTT. This gives the protein CAISTDRASNQPQHF. V and J are TRBV10-3 and TRBJ1-5; TRBD1 matches 8 bases. Germline values: CDR1 ENHRY, CDR2 SYGVKD. V lost 6 bases and J lost 1; bases outside the gene matches: 5. The CDR3 is 15 amino acids.

This chain connects TRBV9 to TRBJ2-7; 10 bases are shared with TRBD1. Germline values: CDR1 SGDLS, CDR2 YYNGEE. V shed 0 bases and J 6 bases; nucleotides not matched to a gene: 9. CDR3 length: 16 residues. CDR3 sequence (DNA): TGTGCCAGCAGCGTAGACGCCGGGACAGGGGTCAGCGAGCAGTACTTC. Protein product: CASSVDAGTGVSEQYF.

This chain uses TRBV28 with TRBJ1-4, with TRBD1 matching 9 bases. The length of the CDR3 is 15 residues. Germline values: CDR1 MDHEN, CDR2 SYDVKM. V lost 3 bases to trimming and J lost 7 bases; unmatched junction nucleotides: 6. The CDR3 spells CASSFGDRDGEKLFF. CDR3 DNA sequence: TGTGCCAGCAGTTTCGGGGACAGGGATGGTGAAAAACTGTTTTTT.

The V call is TRBV6-1, the J call TRBJ2-7, with 10 bases aligning to TRBD2. The CDR3 runs to 16 residues. With V trimmed by 1 base and J by 0 bases, 3 bases remained unmatched. Germline assignment: CDR1 MNHNS and CDR2 SASEGT. CDR3 DNA sequence: TGTGCCAGCAGTGAAGGTAGCGGGAGGCCCTCCTACGAGCAGTACTTC. Translating it yields CASSEGSGRPSYEQYF.

The V gene is TRBV29-1, the J gene TRBJ1-1, with 8 positions matching TRBD1. The germline V gene has CDR1 SQVTM and CDR2 ANQGSEA. CDR3 length: 13 residues. Trimming removed 6 bases from V and 4 bases from J; junction bases left unmatched: 7. CDR3 region: CSVHQGAATEAFF. The DNA for the CDR3 is TGCAGCGTACACCAGGGGGCCGCCACTGAAGCTTTCTTT.

The count of this clone is one. This sequence joins TRBV14 and TRBJ2-2; 8 nucleotides align to TRBD2. Per germline, CDR1 SGHDN and CDR2 FVKESK. The junction had 6 bases not matched to a gene; V was cut back by 5 bases and J by 4 bases. CDR3 size: 15 residues. CDR3: CASSISGVGTGELFF. The DNA for the CDR3 is TGTGCCAGCAGCATTAGCGGGGTCGGCACCGGGGAGCTGTTTTTT. The whole variable domain, remainder taken from reference TRBV14 and TRBJ2-2, is EAGVTQFPSHSVIEKGQTVTLRCDPISGHDNLYWYRRVMGKEIKFLLHFVKESKQDESGMPNNRFLAERTGGTYSTLKVQPAELEDSGVYFCASSISGVGTGELFFGEGSRLTVL.